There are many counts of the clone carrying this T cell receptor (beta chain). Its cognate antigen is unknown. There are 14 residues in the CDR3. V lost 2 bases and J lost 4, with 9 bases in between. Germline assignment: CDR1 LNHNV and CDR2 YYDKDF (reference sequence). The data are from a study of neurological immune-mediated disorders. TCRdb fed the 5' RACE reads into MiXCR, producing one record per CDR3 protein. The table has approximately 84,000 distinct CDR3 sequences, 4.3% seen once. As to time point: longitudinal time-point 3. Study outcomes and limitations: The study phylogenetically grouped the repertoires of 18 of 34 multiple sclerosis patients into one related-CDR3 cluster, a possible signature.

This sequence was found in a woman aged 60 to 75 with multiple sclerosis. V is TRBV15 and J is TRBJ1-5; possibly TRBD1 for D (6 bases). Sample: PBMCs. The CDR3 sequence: CATSRQGGNQPQHF. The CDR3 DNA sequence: TGTGCCACCAGCAGACAAGGGGGTAATCAGCCCCAGCATTTT.